Listed here are 16 T cell receptor beta chains from one sample, sequenced in a study of vaccination effects on CD4 cells after COVID-19. Repertoires were generated with immunoSEQ multiplex PCR, while TCRdb's copy carries only in-frame clones and drops some. Found here are tens of thousands of clones, around 81% of them singletons; the top ten hold more than 2%. Their recognized antigens are unknown. Viral peptide pools were used in the ViraFEST assay to expand antigen-specific CD4+ T cells, and sequencing came afterward. The culture ran for 9 to 11 days, and then CD4+ T cells were isolated. Sequences were derived from CD4+ T cells from PBMCs cultured with HCoV-229E spike peptides, sampled before COVID-19 vaccination. These receptors all come from a human donor who received a COVID-19 vaccine.

This chain's CDR3 is CAWSPWGRRGGNEKLFF. The CDR3 bases are TGTGCCTGGAGTCCCTGGGGACGCCGAGGGGGTAATGAAAAACTGTTTTTT. The chain has TRBV30 and TRBJ1-4; tentatively, D is TRBD1 (6 bases). CDR1 and CDR2 from the germline V gene are GTSNPN and SVGIG (reference sequence). The CDR3 loop spans 17 amino acids. V was pared by 2 bases and J by 4 bases, with 20 bases between.

This rearrangement joins TRBV27 to TRBJ1-2, with no clear D. Germline V gene sequence: CDR1 MNHEY, CDR2 SMNVEV (reference sequence). V lost 2 bases and J 4 bases, leaving 11 bases between the germline ends. This CDR3 has 14 residues. CDR3 nucleotide sequence: TGTGCCAGCAGTTTAAGCGACGGTTCCTATGGCTACACCTTC. This translates into CASSLSDGSYGYTF.

This chain joins TRBV4-3 and TRBJ1-6; 10 bases fit TRBD1. Germline V CDR1 and CDR2: LGHNA, YSLEER. This CDR3 region has 16 residues. Trimming at V came to 4 bases and at J to 10 bases, leaving 10 bases not matched to a gene. The CDR3 sequence: CASSRGHGTGDSPLHF. Here the CDR3 DNA reads TGCGCCAGCAGCCGCGGACACGGGACAGGGGACTCACCCCTCCACTTT.

The chain joins TRBV5-1 to TRBJ2-3; 8 bases line up with TRBD2. This CDR3 spans 14 amino acids. Germline CDR1 SGHRS, CDR2 YFSETQ. V gave up 4 bases and J gave up 3 bases; unmatched junction bases: 4. CDR3 protein: CASSPRLATDTQYF. The CDR3 DNA sequence: TGCGCCAGCAGCCCGAGACTAGCGACAGATACGCAGTATTTT.

The J gene is TRBJ2-3, the V gene TRBV7-9; 8 bases fit TRBD1. Trimming cost V 5 bases and J 0 bases; bases outside gene matches: 7. The CDR3 totals 16 residues. From germline, CDR1 is SEHNR and CDR2 FQNEAQ (reference sequence). DNA for the CDR3: TGTGCCAGCAGCCCACTCAGGGGGCTCAGCACAGATACGCAGTATTTT. It is translated as CASSPLRGLSTDTQYF.

This clone came up a few times. This chain uses TRBV18 with TRBJ1-6; D unclear. Germline loops: CDR1 KGHSH, CDR2 LQKENI. The CDR3 totals 14 residues. V lost 5 bases and J lost 8, with 13 bases in between. The CDR3 region is CASSWERHDSPLHF. Written as DNA, the CDR3 is TGTGCCAGCTCATGGGAGAGGCACGATTCACCCCTCCACTTT.

The chain links TRBV2 to TRBJ1-3, with D unresolved. The germline CDR1 and CDR2 sequences are SNHLY and FYNNEI. V was clipped by 6 bases and J by 0 bases, with 3 bases between them. This CDR3 is built from 12 residues. In DNA form, the CDR3 reads TGTGCCAGCAGGAACTCTGGAAACACCATATATTTT. It is translated as CASRNSGNTIYF.

The V and J genes are TRBV7-9 and TRBJ2-3; no definite D call. Germline V gives CDR1 SEHNR, CDR2 FQNEAQ (reference sequence). The CDR3 is made up of 9 amino acids. V gave up 6 bases and J gave up 13 bases, with 8 bases separating them. CDR3 residues: CASSSKEYF. CDR3 nucleotide sequence: TGTGCCAGCAGTTCAAAGGAGTATTTT.

This CDR3 is CASSLDRANSPLHF. The CDR3 nucleotides read TGTGCCAGCTCACTGGACAGGGCGAATTCACCCCTCCACTTT. V usage is TRBV18 and J usage is TRBJ1-6; 8 bases map to TRBD1. CDR3 size: 14 residues. CDR1 and CDR2 from the germline V gene are KGHSH and LQKENI. The V gene end was trimmed by 4 bases and the J gene end by 7 bases; junction bases not matched to a gene: 3.

This sequence joins TRBV2 and TRBJ2-1; 8 bases agree with TRBD1. Germline CDR1 and CDR2: SNHLY and FYNNEI. The CDR3 is 15 amino acids. V lost 4 bases, J lost 3 bases, and 5 bases stayed unmatched. CDR3 amino acids: CASSVTGTGYNEQFF. The CDR3 DNA follows: TGTGCCAGCAGTGTTACCGGGACAGGCTACAATGAGCAGTTCTTC. Based on the CDR3 plus reference TRBV2 and TRBJ2-1, the full variable domain is EPEVTQTPSHQVTQMGQEVILRCVPISNHLYFYWYRQILGQKVEFLVSFYNNEISEKSEIFDDQFSVERPDGSNFTLKIRSTKLEDSAMYFCASSVTGTGYNEQFFGPGTRLTVL.

J is TRBJ2-1 and V is TRBV30, with 13 bases that match TRBD2. The V segment lost 5 bases and the J segment 15 bases; nucleotides outside the gene matches: 4. The CDR3 runs 11 residues. Germline loops: CDR1 GTSNPN, CDR2 SVGIG (reference sequence). CDR3 loop: CAWGTSGGVFF. The CDR3 DNA is TGTGCCTGGGGTACTAGCGGGGGGGTGTTCTTC.

V is TRBV3-1 (or the pseudogene TRBV3-2) and J is TRBJ2-3; D is perhaps TRBD1 (6 bases). The germline CDR1 and CDR2 sequences are LGHDT and YNNKEL (reference sequence). Trimming pared 0 bases from V and 4 bases from J, leaving 14 bases between. This CDR3 comprises 16 residues. As DNA, the CDR3 is TGTGCCAGCAGCCAAGAGGGGGCGCTTAAAGCAGATACGCAGTATTTT. Translation: CASSQEGALKADTQYF.

The chain uses TRBV9 and TRBJ2-3; TRBD2 is a possible D gene (6 bases). The CDR3 sequence is 16 residues long. In germline, CDR1 is SGDLS, CDR2 YYNGEE. V shed 4 bases and J shed 0 bases, with 15 bases lying between them. DNA of the CDR3: TGTGCCAGCAGCCAAAGAGGCGGGGAGAGCACAGATACGCAGTATTTT. Encoded protein: CASSQRGGESTDTQYF.

V is TRBV7-2 and J is TRBJ2-5; D gene unclear. The CDR3 has 13 amino acids. The V end lost 5 bases, the J end lost 4 bases, and 11 bases lay between the germline ends. From germline, CDR1 is SGHTA and CDR2 FQGNSA. The CDR3 nucleotides read TGTGCCAGCAGCCCGCGCACCCCAGAGACCCAGTACTTC. It yields the protein CASSPRTPETQYF. Full variable domain (missing parts from reference TRBV7-2 and TRBJ2-5): GAGVSQSPSNKVTEKGKDVELRCDPISGHTALYWYRQSLGQGLEFLIYFQGNSAPDKSGLPSDRFSAERTGGSVSTLTIQRTQQEDSAVYLCASSPRTPETQYFGPGTRLLVL.

The chain combines TRBV5-6 with TRBJ2-1; the D is unclear. Trimming cost V 0 bases and J 9 bases, with 13 bases left between them. The CDR3 spans 14 residues. Germline V gene sequence: CDR1 SGHDT, CDR2 YYEEEE. In DNA form, the CDR3 reads TGTGCCAGCAGCTTGGCCCGATCCCGCGCTGAGCAGTTCTTC. This encodes CASSLARSRAEQFF. Full variable domain (missing parts from reference TRBV5-6 and TRBJ2-1): DAGVTQSPTHLIKTRGQQVTLRCSPKSGHDTVSWYQQALGQGPQFIFQYYEEEERQRGNFPDRFSGHQFPNYSSELNVNALLLGDSALYLCASSLARSRAEQFFGPGTRLTVL.

The chain employs TRBV6-5 and TRBJ1-4; no clear D gene. This CDR3 is built from 14 residues. Looked up from germline, CDR1 is MNHEY and CDR2 is SVGAGI. V lost 6 bases, J lost 11 bases, and 19 bases lay in between. This CDR3 is CASSPPGTVRKLFF. CDR3 in DNA: TGTGCCAGCAGCCCCCCGGGTACCGTGAGGAAACTGTTTTTT.